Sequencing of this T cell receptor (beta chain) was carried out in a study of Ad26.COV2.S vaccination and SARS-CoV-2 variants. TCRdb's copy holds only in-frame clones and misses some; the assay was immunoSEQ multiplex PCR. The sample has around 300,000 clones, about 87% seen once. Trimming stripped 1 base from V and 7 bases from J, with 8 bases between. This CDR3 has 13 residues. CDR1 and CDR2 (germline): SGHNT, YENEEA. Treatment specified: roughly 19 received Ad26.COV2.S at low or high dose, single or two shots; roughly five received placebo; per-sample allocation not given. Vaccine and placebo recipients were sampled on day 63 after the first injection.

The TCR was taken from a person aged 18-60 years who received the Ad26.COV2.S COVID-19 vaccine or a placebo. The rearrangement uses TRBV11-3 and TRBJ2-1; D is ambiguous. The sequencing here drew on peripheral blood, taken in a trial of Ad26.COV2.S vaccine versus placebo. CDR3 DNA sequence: TGTGCCAGCAGCTTAGGGGTGAGGAATGAGCAGTTCTTC. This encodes CASSLGVRNEQFF.